Sequencing of this TCR beta chain was carried out in a study of early T cells in non-severe SARS-CoV-2 infection. TCRdb re-derived calls from the 5' RACE reads in MiXCR, one entry per CDR3 protein. Among 100,000 to 150,000 distinct CDR3 sequences, more than 13% were seen once, and the ten largest hold roughly 22%. Germline CDR1 MGHRA, CDR2 YSYEKL. This CDR3 is built from 17 residues. After removal of 3 bases from V and 5 bases from J, the junction contained 10 bases not matched to a gene. The rearrangement links TRBV4-1 to TRBJ2-1; TRBD2 agrees at 10 bases. The clonotype was recovered from an adult who was a healthcare worker with PCR-confirmed SARS-CoV-2 infection or an uninfected control (not recorded which). Sequenced input: whole blood. The CDR3: CASSQEPGLAGDNEQFF. In DNA form, the CDR3 reads TGCGCCAGCAGCCAGGAACCAGGCCTAGCGGGGGACAATGAGCAGTTCTTC.